Listed below are T cell receptor beta chains from one sample, sequenced in a study of shared clonotypes between healthy human individuals. The assay was immunoSEQ multiplex PCR, and TCRdb's table has in-frame clones only and misses some. The table lists over 1.5 million clones, about 98% of them singletons. The sequenced material came from naive CD4+ T cells sorted from blood. These receptors were taken from a man aged 25-45 years in good health. Both conserved end residues are part of each CDR3. A D gene is named only where the DNA matches it firmly. Size values are once, few and many counts, or a class for expanded clones, and some rows have none.

CDR3nt: TGTGCCAGCAGCCAGGGATTCCAAGAGACCCAGTACTTC
CDR3aa: CASSQGFQETQYF
d_gene: -
j_gene: TRBJ2-5
abundance: -
v_gene: TRBV7-2

CDR3nt: TGTGCCAGCAGTGGCGGGTTCAGGTACAATGAGCAGTTCTTC
CDR3aa: CASSGGFRYNEQFF
d_gene: -
j_gene: TRBJ2-1
abundance: -
v_gene: TRBV7-8

CDR3nt: TGTGCCAGCAGTTCAGCGTTGAGGGGTGACACTGAAGCTTTCTTT
CDR3aa: CASSSALRGDTEAFF
d_gene: -
j_gene: TRBJ1-1
abundance: -
v_gene: TRBV28

CDR3nt: TGCAGCGTTGGTCCCGCCGGGACTATGAACACCGGGGAGCTGTTTTTT
CDR3aa: CSVGPAGTMNTGELFF
d_gene: TRBD2
j_gene: TRBJ2-2
abundance: -
v_gene: TRBV29-1

CDR3nt: TGTGCCAGCAGTCCCCCGGGGGAGCAGTTCTTC
CDR3aa: CASSPPGEQFF
d_gene: -
j_gene: TRBJ2-1
abundance: once
v_gene: TRBV28

CDR3nt: TGCAGCGCAGGACAGATACTCACAGATACGCAGTATTTT
CDR3aa: CSAGQILTDTQYF
d_gene: -
j_gene: TRBJ2-3
abundance: -
v_gene: TRBV29-1

CDR3nt: TGTGCCAGTAGTATTTTAATTGGGAGATATACTGAAGCTTTCTTT
CDR3aa: CASSILIGRYTEAFF
d_gene: -
j_gene: TRBJ1-1
abundance: -
v_gene: TRBV19

CDR3nt: TGTGCCAGCAGTTTATTTCGACGGGCAAATGAAAAACTGTTTTTT
CDR3aa: CASSLFRRANEKLFF
d_gene: -
j_gene: TRBJ1-4
abundance: -
v_gene: TRBV27

CDR3nt: TGTGCCAGCTCACCAATAATGACTAGCAATCAGCCCCAGCATTTT
CDR3aa: CASSPIMTSNQPQHF
d_gene: -
j_gene: TRBJ1-5
abundance: -
v_gene: TRBV18

CDR3nt: TGTGCCAGCAGCTTAGACAGGGACGATCAGCCCCAGCATTTT
CDR3aa: CASSLDRDDQPQHF
d_gene: -
j_gene: TRBJ1-5
abundance: -
v_gene: TRBV11-2

CDR3nt: TGTGCCAGCAGCTTAGTGCGGTACTACGAGCAGTACTTC
CDR3aa: CASSLVRYYEQYF
d_gene: -
j_gene: TRBJ2-7
abundance: -
v_gene: TRBV7-6

CDR3nt: TGTGCCAGCAGCCAAACTAGCTTAGGGACCCAGTACTTC
CDR3aa: CASSQTSLGTQYF
d_gene: -
j_gene: TRBJ2-5
abundance: -
v_gene: TRBV14

CDR3nt: TGCGCCAGCAGCCCTCTTGGGACAGGGAATGAAAAACTGTTTTTT
CDR3aa: CASSPLGTGNEKLFF
d_gene: TRBD1
j_gene: TRBJ1-4
abundance: -
v_gene: TRBV5-1

CDR3nt: TGCGCCAGCAGCTATTGGACTAGCGGGGTTAAAAGCAATGAGCAGTTCTTC
CDR3aa: CASSYWTSGVKSNEQFF
d_gene: TRBD2
j_gene: TRBJ2-1
abundance: -
v_gene: TRBV5-1

CDR3nt: TGTGCCAGTGGACAGGGGCGCACCTACGAGCAGTACTTC
CDR3aa: CASGQGRTYEQYF
d_gene: TRBD1
j_gene: TRBJ2-7
abundance: -
v_gene: TRBV6-5

CDR3nt: TGTGCCAGCAGCTGGGACAGAGACACTGAAGCTTTCTTT
CDR3aa: CASSWDRDTEAFF
d_gene: TRBD1
j_gene: TRBJ1-1
abundance: -
v_gene: TRBV2

CDR3nt: TGTGCCAGCAGTTACCCGATGGGACAGGACCGCTACGAGCAGTACTTC
CDR3aa: CASSYPMGQDRYEQYF
d_gene: TRBD1
j_gene: TRBJ2-7
abundance: -
v_gene: TRBV6-6

CDR3nt: TGTGCCAGCTCATCGGACAGCCTCGGGAGTAGCAATCAGCCCCAGCATTTT
CDR3aa: CASSSDSLGSSNQPQHF
d_gene: -
j_gene: TRBJ1-5
abundance: -
v_gene: TRBV18

CDR3nt: TGTGCCAGCAGCGTAGGGTCGGCAGTAATAAACGAGCAGTACTTC
CDR3aa: CASSVGSAVINEQYF
d_gene: -
j_gene: TRBJ2-7
abundance: once
v_gene: TRBV9

CDR3nt: TGTGCCAGCAACGTGGCAGGGACAGGGTCCGGGGAGCTGTTTTTT
CDR3aa: CASNVAGTGSGELFF
d_gene: TRBD1
j_gene: TRBJ2-2
abundance: -
v_gene: TRBV2

CDR3nt: TGTGCCAGCAGATATTCCGGGACAGGGGTCCAAGAGACCCAGTACTTC
CDR3aa: CASRYSGTGVQETQYF
d_gene: TRBD1
j_gene: TRBJ2-5
abundance: -
v_gene: TRBV25-1